This T cell receptor beta chain is drawn from a study of human versus mouse CDR3 diversity and MHC coevolution. Looking at the study overall: The immunoSEQ assay reportedly detects one in 200,000 T cells. The study's findings and limits: Human CDR3s averaged more deletions and insertions than mouse CDR3s. Clonal inequality was lowest in two of the three human donors.

In regard to this clone: As yet, its antigen is unknown. A junction boundary mismatches the germline segment, possibly from a read error.

Naive CD4 T cells were sorted as CD45RO-negative, CD62L-positive. This CDR3 is 17 amino acids long. Per germline, CDR1 ENHRY and CDR2 SYGVKD. Libraries were prepared by immunoSEQ multiplex PCR; TCRdb keeps only in-frame clonotypes and omits some of them. The data show roughly 80,000 clones, under 95% seen once. Sequences were obtained from naive CD4+ T cells from blood. The subset was: CD45RO-negative CD62L-positive naive CD4 T cells. This chain connects TRBV10-3 to TRBJ2-7; 10 nucleotides line up with TRBD2. This clonotype originated in a person aged 30-70 years in good health. CDR3 sequence (DNA): TGTGCCACCAGTGAGTCGAAGCGGGAGGGCCTTCGGTACGAGCAGTACTTC. This sequence encodes CATSESKREGLRYEQYF.